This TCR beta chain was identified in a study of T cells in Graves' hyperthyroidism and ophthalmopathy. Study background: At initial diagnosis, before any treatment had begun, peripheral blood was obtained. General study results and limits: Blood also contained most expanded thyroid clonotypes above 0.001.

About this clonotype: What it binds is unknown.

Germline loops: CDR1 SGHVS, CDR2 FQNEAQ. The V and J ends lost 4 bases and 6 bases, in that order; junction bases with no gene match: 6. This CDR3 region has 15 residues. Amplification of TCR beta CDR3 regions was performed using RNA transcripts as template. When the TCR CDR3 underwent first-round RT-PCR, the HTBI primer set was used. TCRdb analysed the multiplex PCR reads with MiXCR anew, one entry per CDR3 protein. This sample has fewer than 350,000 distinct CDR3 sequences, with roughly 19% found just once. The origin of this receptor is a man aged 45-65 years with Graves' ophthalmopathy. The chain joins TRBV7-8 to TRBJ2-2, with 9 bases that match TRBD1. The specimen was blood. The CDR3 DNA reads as TGTGCCAGCAGCTCGACGGGGACAGGGCCCGGGGAGCTGTTTTTT. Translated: CASSSTGTGPGELFF.